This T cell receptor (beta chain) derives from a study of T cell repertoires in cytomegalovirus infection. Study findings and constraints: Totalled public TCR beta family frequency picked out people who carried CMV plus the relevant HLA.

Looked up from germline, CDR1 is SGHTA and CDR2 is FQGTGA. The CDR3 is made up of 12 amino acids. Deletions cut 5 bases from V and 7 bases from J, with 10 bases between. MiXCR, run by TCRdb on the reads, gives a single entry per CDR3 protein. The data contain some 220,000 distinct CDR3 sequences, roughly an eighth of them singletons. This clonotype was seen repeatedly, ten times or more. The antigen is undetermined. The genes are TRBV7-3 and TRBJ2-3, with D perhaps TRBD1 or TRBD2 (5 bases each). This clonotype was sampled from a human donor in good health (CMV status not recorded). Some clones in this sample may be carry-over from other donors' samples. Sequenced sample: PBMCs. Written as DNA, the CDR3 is TGTGCCAGCAGCCCTGGGGGAAATACGCAGTATTTT. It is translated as CASSPGGNTQYF.